This T cell receptor (beta chain) was retrieved from a study of blood T cells in healthy people across ages. The study isolated at least 7 million PBMCs from each sample. Together with a sample-barcoded 5' primer, a J-beta primer mix was included in a second PCR lasting roughly 6 to 12 cycles. One entry per CDR3 protein results from TCRdb running MiXCR on the 5' RACE reads. The repertoire holds hundreds of thousands of distinct CDR3 sequences, with around 26% as singletons. The germline V gene has CDR1 SGHTA and CDR2 FQGNSA. The V gene lost 1 base and the J gene lost 9 bases, with 13 bases spanning the gap. CDR3 length: 15 residues.

The gene calls are TRBV7-2 and TRBJ1-6, with D hard to call. The sequencing input was blood. The TCR originated in a woman of 80 years or more in good health. CDR3 DNA: TGTGCCAGCAGCTTAGAAGGACGGCGGGGTTCACCCCTCCACTTT. Its translation: CASSLEGRRGSPLHF.